The T cell receptor beta chain under discussion was sequenced for a study of vaccination effects on CD4 cells after COVID-19. Study overall: Two doses of either BNT162b2 or mRNA-1273 were given to each participant. Study conclusions and caveats: Clonal contraction was marked in infection- and vaccine-induced clones late after vaccination.

Pools of viral peptides were used by the ViraFEST assay to expand antigen-specific CD4+ T cells ahead of sequencing. Isolating CD4+ T cells followed 9 to 10 days of culture. The study found no prior SARS-CoV-2 infection in the vaccine recipients, who tested negative for nucleocapsid antibodies. Wells of a few million PBMC each were grown with 8.5 to 10 IU/ml IL-2 and approximately 10 ug/ml peptides. The CDR3 is 16 residues long. V dropped 4 bases and J dropped 3; count of bases not matched to a gene: 9. The germline V gene encodes CDR1 MGHRA and CDR2 YSYEKL. Comments on this clone: Its cognate antigen is unknown.

The assay was immunoSEQ multiplex PCR, and TCRdb's table has in-frame clones only and misses some. The top ten clones hold under 4.5% of a sample with tens of thousands of clones, around 72% of them seen once. This chain connects TRBV4-1 to TRBJ2-5; 9 bases agree with TRBD1. The source is a human donor who received a COVID-19 vaccine. Sequenced here: CD4+ T cells from PBMCs cultured with HCoV-OC43 spike peptides, sampled before COVID-19 vaccination. Stated subset: HCoV-OC43 spike overlapping peptide pool stimulation. CDR3 in amino acids: CASSRRTGGYEETQYF. CDR3 in DNA: TGCGCCAGCAGCCGCAGAACAGGGGGCTATGAAGAGACCCAGTACTTC.